This T cell receptor beta chain was sequenced for a study of OX40 agonist ivuxolimab in advanced cancers. Overall study results and limits: Average numbers of expanded clones were greater in CD8+ T cells than in CD4+.

Some clones are missing from TCRdb's copy, which holds only in-frame ones; the method was immunoSEQ multiplex PCR. The table includes 20,000 or so clones, around three quarters detected once. V dropped 6 bases and J dropped 0; count of bases not matched to a gene: 3. Germline CDR1 and CDR2: SNHLY and FYNNEI. The CDR3 loop spans 14 amino acids. Concerning this clone itself: Its antigen is unidentified.

The material sequenced was CD4+ or CD8+ T cells sorted from blood, taken in a trial of the OX40 agonist ivuxolimab. The receptor was isolated from an adult with an advanced solid tumor such as melanoma, head and neck, liver or kidney cancer. The V and J genes are TRBV2 and TRBJ2-7; 9 nucleotides align to TRBD2. The CDR3 DNA sequence: TGTGCCAGCAGAGATAGCGGGAGCTCCTACGAGCAGTACTTC. This encodes CASRDSGSSYEQYF.